The 24 T cell receptor beta chains reported below all come from one sample, sequenced in a study of CD8 T cells in ankylosing spondylitis. General study points: Made up of several highly homologous variants, a TCR beta motif appeared characteristic of ankylosing spondylitis blood.

For these TCRs, the target antigens are not known. Using its own MiXCR run on the 5' RACE reads, TCRdb lists one record per CDR3 protein. The repertoire holds hundreds of thousands of distinct CDR3 sequences, approximately 11% seen once, with 6.5% to 7% in the top ten. Material: blood, either unsorted or a sorted T cell fraction (not recorded which). These receptors were taken from a male donor with ankylosing spondylitis.

This clonotype has only a few counts. The chain couples TRBV1 to TRBJ2-2; the table gives TRBD1 as D, unverified against the DNA. TRBV1 is a pseudogene locus. This CDR3 contains 16 residues. As DNA, the CDR3 is TGCACCAGCAGCCAATCTCACAGGGGGGTCTCCGGGGAGCTGTTTTTT. Protein: CTSSQSHRGVSGELFF.

This clonotype showed up just a few times. The rearrangement joins TRBV6-4 to TRBJ2-1; a possible D gene is TRBD1 (6 bases). Deletions cut 2 bases from V and 6 bases from J, with 8 bases between. The CDR3 is made up of 13 amino acids. Looked up from germline, CDR1 is MRHNA and CDR2 is SNTAGT. The CDR3 nucleotides are TGTGCCAGCAGTGACAGGGGGTTCAATGAGCAGTTCTTC. Its protein product is CASSDRGFNEQFF.

J is TRBJ2-5 and V is TRBV12-3 or TRBV12-4; 13 bases align to TRBD2. The V gene end was trimmed by 6 bases and the J gene end by 4 bases; junction bases not matched to a gene: 14. This CDR3 has 18 residues. Written as DNA, the CDR3 is TGTGCCAGCAGCTCCGGGACTAGCGGGGCAAGCAGGGGAGAGACCCAGTACTTC. Amino acids: CASSSGTSGASRGETQYF.

As concerns this clonotype: A much larger clone lies one base from this, so it may be a read error. V usage is TRBV12-3 or TRBV12-4 and J usage is TRBJ2-7; D is unresolved. The germline V and J ends were trimmed by 1 base and 9 bases, with 19 bases remaining between them. This CDR3 has 15 amino acids. The CDR3 sequence: CASSLVDPINHGQYF. The CDR3, as DNA: TGTGCCAGCAGTTTAGTTGACCCTATTAACCACGGGCAGTACTTC.

This clonotype was observed at least ten times. CDR3 residues: CASSLDVRDLGTQYF. In DNA form, the CDR3 reads TGTGCCAGCAGCTTAGACGTGCGGGACCTGGGGACCCAGTACTTC. This chain joins TRBV7-2 and TRBJ2-5; maybe TRBD2 (6 bases). The V end was cut by 1 base, the J end by 7 bases, with 16 bases between. The CDR3 contains 15 residues. The germline gives CDR1 SGHTA, CDR2 FQGNSA.

About this clonotype itself: This may stem from a read error, because a much larger clone lies one nucleotide away. The J gene is TRBJ2-7, the V gene TRBV20-1; TRBD1 matches at 7 bases. V dropped 3 bases and J dropped 1; count of bases not matched to a gene: 3. This CDR3 region has 13 residues. Looked up from germline, CDR1 is DFQATT and CDR2 is SNEGSKA (reference sequence). CDR3 protein: CSASDRVSYEQYV. CDR3 in DNA: TGCAGTGCTAGCGACAGGGTTTCCTACGAGCAGTACGTC.

This clonotype occurred many times. The chain uses TRBV5-1 and TRBJ1-5, with 7 bases matching TRBD1. CDR3 length: 15 residues. Germline V lookup: CDR1 SGHRS, CDR2 YFSETQ. V shed 2 bases and J 2 bases; nucleotides not matched to a gene: 4. CDR3 region: CASSLTGVGNQPQHF. CDR3 in DNA: TGCGCCAGCAGCTTAACAGGGGTGGGCAATCAGCCCCAGCATTTT.

V is TRBV5-1 and J is TRBJ2-1; no firm D call. This CDR3 contains 15 residues. The germline CDR1 and CDR2 sequences are SGHRS and YFSETQ. V was shortened by 0 bases and J by 5 bases, with 12 bases between the two germline ends. Here the CDR3 DNA reads TGCGCCAGCAGCTTGGGAGTAGGCCCCCACAATGAGCAGTTCTTC. It encodes CASSLGVGPHNEQFF.

The table lists this clonotype with a few counts. The V and J genes are TRBV7-2 and TRBJ2-1; the match to TRBD1 covers 11 bases. The CDR3 contains 19 residues. CDR1 and CDR2 from the germline V gene are SGHTA and FQGNSA. V lost 0 bases and J lost 7; bases outside the gene matches: 14. CDR3 amino acids: CASSLARQPPGTGGNEQFF. DNA of the CDR3: TGTGCCAGCAGCTTAGCACGCCAACCCCCAGGGACAGGGGGGAATGAGCAGTTCTTC.

The chain recombines TRBV3-1 with TRBJ2-2; 7 bases map to TRBD1. Germline V CDR1 and CDR2: LGHDT, YNNKEL (reference sequence). The length of the CDR3 is 16 residues. J lost 6 bases, V lost 2 bases, and 9 bases had no gene match. The CDR3 region has the DNA TGTGCCAGCAGCCAACTACAGGGGCAGGTCGCCGGGGAGCTGTTTTTT. Protein product: CASSQLQGQVAGELFF.

The chain recombines TRBV5-6 with TRBJ2-7; 9 bases are shared with TRBD1. Trimming cost V 0 bases and J 6 bases; bases outside gene matches: 10. Germline CDR1 reads SGHDT; CDR2 reads YYEEEE. The CDR3 has 16 amino acids. The CDR3 sequence: CASSLDLSGQGSEQYF. As DNA, the CDR3 is TGTGCCAGCAGCTTGGACCTTAGCGGACAGGGGTCCGAGCAGTACTTC. The variable domain in full, with the rest retrieved from reference TRBV5-6 and TRBJ2-7, is DAGVTQSPTHLIKTRGQQVTLRCSPKSGHDTVSWYQQALGQGPQFIFQYYEEEERQRGNFPDRFSGHQFPNYSSELNVNALLLGDSALYLCASSLDLSGQGSEQYFGPGTRLTVT.

V and J are TRBV20-1 and TRBJ2-2; D gene uncertain. CDR3 length: 14 amino acids. CDR1 and CDR2 (germline): DFQATT, SNEGSKA (reference sequence). V dropped 5 bases and J dropped 5 bases, with 15 bases sitting between them. This CDR3 is CSAPGIFGTGELFF. The CDR3 coding sequence is TGCAGTGCTCCGGGCATTTTTGGGACCGGGGAGCTGTTTTTT.

The chain uses TRBV3-1 and TRBJ2-3, with 7 bases that match TRBD2. Germline V gives CDR1 LGHDT, CDR2 YNNKEL (reference sequence). Trimming removed 1 base from V and 0 bases from J; junction bases left unmatched: 7. CDR3 length: 17 amino acids. The CDR3 nucleotides read TGTGCCAGCAGCCAAGTCCGCAGCGGGATCAGCACAGATACGCAGTATTTT. Translation gives CASSQVRSGISTDTQYF.

This clonotype was observed at least ten times. The J gene is TRBJ1-5, the V gene TRBV29-1, with D perhaps matching TRBD1 (5 bases). The V gene's germline CDR1 is SQVTM and CDR2 ANQGSEA. V was cut by 4 bases and J by 6 bases, with 13 bases left in between. The CDR3 consists of 13 residues. As DNA, the CDR3 is TGCAGCGTTGGGGAAGGGGCGGGTCAGCCCCAGCATTTT. Protein: CSVGEGAGQPQHF.

This clonotype was seen only a few times. The chain combines TRBV6-1 with TRBJ1-5, with 9 bases aligning to TRBD1. This CDR3 is built from 14 residues. The germline gives CDR1 MNHNS, CDR2 SASEGT. V was clipped by 4 bases and J by 7 bases; unmatched bases: 5. The CDR3 DNA sequence: TGTGCCAGCAGTGCCGACAGGGGGAAGCAGCCCCAGCATTTT. Translating it yields CASSADRGKQPQHF.

This clonotype has more than one count but fewer than ten. The chain couples TRBV7-9 to TRBJ2-1; D perhaps matches TRBD1 (6 bases). From germline, CDR1 is SEHNR and CDR2 FQNEAQ (reference sequence). V lost 5 bases and J lost 0, with 11 bases in between. The CDR3 extends over 15 amino acids. The CDR3 DNA reads TGTGCCAGCAGCAACGACAGGAGCTCCTACAATGAGCAGTTCTTC. Translating gives CASSNDRSSYNEQFF. The whole variable domain, filled in from reference TRBV7-9 and TRBJ2-1, reads DTGVSQNPRHKITKRGQNVTFRCDPISEHNRLYWYRQTLGQGPEFLTYFQNEAQLEKSRLLSDRFSAERPKGSFSTLEIQRTEQGDSAMYLCASSNDRSSYNEQFFGPGTRLTVL.

This chain connects TRBV20-1 to TRBJ2-6; D not resolved. V shed 3 bases and J shed 0 bases, with 3 bases lying between them. This CDR3 comprises 13 residues. Per the germline V gene, CDR1 is DFQATT and CDR2 is SNEGSKA (reference sequence). The CDR3 here is CSARASGANVLTF. CDR3 nucleotide sequence: TGCAGTGCTAGGGCCTCTGGGGCCAACGTCCTGACTTTC.

This rearrangement joins TRBV5-1 to TRBJ1-6, with D tentatively TRBD1 (6 bases). V lost 2 bases and J 2 bases, leaving 20 bases between the germline ends. In germline, CDR1 is SGHRS, CDR2 YFSETQ. This CDR3 spans 19 amino acids. The CDR3 sequence: CASSLSSGGQSAYNSPLHF. DNA for the CDR3: TGCGCCAGCAGCTTAAGTTCTGGTGGACAGAGCGCCTATAATTCACCCCTCCACTTT.

This chain uses TRBV15 with TRBJ2-7; 10 bases map to TRBD2. Germline CDR1 LNHNV, CDR2 YYDKDF (reference sequence). Trimming cost V 0 bases and J 6 bases; bases outside gene matches: 5. This CDR3 region has 15 residues. This CDR3 reads CATSREASGSSEQYV. As DNA, the CDR3 is TGTGCCACCAGCAGAGAGGCTAGCGGGAGTAGCGAGCAGTACGTC.

V gene TRBV5-1 combines with J gene TRBJ2-3; D not resolved. The CDR3 is made up of 14 amino acids. CDR1 and CDR2 (germline): SGHRS, YFSETQ. V lost 6 bases and J lost 2, with 13 bases in between. CDR3 in amino acids: CASKVSRFTDTQYF. CDR3 nucleotide sequence: TGCGCCAGCAAAGTCAGCCGCTTCACAGATACGCAGTATTTT.

In this sample, this clonotype turned up a few times. The chain recombines TRBV20-1 with TRBJ2-7, with D possibly TRBD2 on 6 matching bases. The CDR3 is 12 amino acids. Germline loops: CDR1 DFQATT, CDR2 SNEGSKA (reference sequence). The V end was cut by 4 bases, the J end by 10 bases, with 17 bases between. As DNA, the CDR3 is TGCAGTGCTACCTCTAGCGACGTTAGTCAGTACTTC. Its protein product is CSATSSDVSQYF.

The chain uses TRBV2 and TRBJ2-7, with a tentative D call TRBD2 (5 bases). The CDR3 is 13 amino acids. The germline V and J ends were trimmed by 7 bases and 2 bases, with 12 bases remaining between them. CDR1 and CDR2 from the germline V gene are SNHLY and FYNNEI. CDR3 residues: CASTNGETYEQYF. In DNA form, the CDR3 reads TGTGCCAGCACCAACGGGGAGACCTACGAGCAGTACTTC. Complete variable domain (other parts from reference TRBV2 and TRBJ2-7): EPEVTQTPSHQVTQMGQEVILRCVPISNHLYFYWYRQILGQKVEFLVSFYNNEISEKSEIFDDQFSVERPDGSNFTLKIRSTKLEDSAMYFCASTNGETYEQYFGPGTRLTVT.

The chain links TRBV29-1 to TRBJ2-1; D might be TRBD1 or TRBD2, each matching 7 bases. Germline CDR1 reads SQVTM; CDR2 reads ANQGSEA. The CDR3 totals 12 residues. The CDR3 nucleotides are TGCACCTCAGGGGGGGCCCACAATGAGCAGTTCTTC. Amino acid sequence: CTSGGAHNEQFF.

At least ten counts were recorded for this clonotype. The chain carries TRBV7-9 and TRBJ2-5, with a tentative D call TRBD1 (6 bases). This CDR3 region has 13 residues. V gave up 4 bases and J gave up 3 bases, with 9 bases separating them. The germline gives CDR1 SEHNR, CDR2 FQNEAQ (reference sequence). The CDR3 spells CASSSSGEETQYF. The CDR3, as DNA: TGTGCCAGCAGCTCCTCAGGGGAAGAGACCCAGTACTTC.